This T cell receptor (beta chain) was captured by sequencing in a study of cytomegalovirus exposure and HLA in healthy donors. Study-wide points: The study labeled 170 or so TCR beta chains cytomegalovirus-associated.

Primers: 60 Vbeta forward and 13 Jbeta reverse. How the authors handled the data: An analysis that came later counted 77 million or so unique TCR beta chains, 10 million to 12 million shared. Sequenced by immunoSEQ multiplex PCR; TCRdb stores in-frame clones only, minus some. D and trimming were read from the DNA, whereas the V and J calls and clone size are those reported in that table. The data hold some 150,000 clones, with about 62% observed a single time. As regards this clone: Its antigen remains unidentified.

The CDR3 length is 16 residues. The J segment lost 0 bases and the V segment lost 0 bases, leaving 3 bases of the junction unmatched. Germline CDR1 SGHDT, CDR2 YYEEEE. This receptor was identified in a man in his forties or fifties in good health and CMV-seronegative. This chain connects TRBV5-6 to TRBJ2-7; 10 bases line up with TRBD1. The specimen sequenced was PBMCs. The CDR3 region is CASSLGTGGNSYEQYF. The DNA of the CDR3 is TGTGCCAGCAGCTTGGGGACAGGGGGAAACTCCTACGAGCAGTACTTC.